The 9 T cell receptor beta chains below were found in one sample sequenced in a study of glioma-infiltrating T cells after dendritic cell vaccination. Generated by immunoSEQ multiplex PCR, the TCRdb table keeps only in-frame clones and is missing some. The profile shows 90,000 to 95,000 clones, around four fifths of them singletons. Time point given: after dendritic cell vaccination, including at tumor progression/relapse. The sequences come from blood, collected after dendritic cell vaccination. The receptors stem from a human donor with glioblastoma.

The chain employs TRBV5-6 and TRBJ2-6; weak D call: TRBD1 (5 bases). The CDR3 extends over 15 amino acids. The germline gives CDR1 SGHDT, CDR2 YYEEEE. V gave up 3 bases and J gave up 0 bases, with 7 bases separating them. In nucleotides, the CDR3 is TGTGCCAGCAGCTCCGACAGCTCTGGGGCCAACGTCCTGACTTTC. This encodes CASSSDSSGANVLTF.

The rearrangement uses TRBV13 and TRBJ1-2, with 8 bases identical to TRBD1. This CDR3 is 14 amino acids long. The J segment lost 4 bases and the V segment lost 0 bases, leaving 1 base of the junction unmatched. Germline CDR1 PRHDT, CDR2 FYEKMQ (reference sequence). CDR3 coding DNA: TGTGCCAGCAGCTTAGGGACAGGGGCCTATGGCTACACCTTC. This codes for CASSLGTGAYGYTF.

The V and J genes are TRBV5-4 and TRBJ1-1; D not certain. V lost 4 bases, J lost 3 bases, and 7 bases lay in between. The CDR3 sequence is 12 residues long. The V gene's germline CDR1 is SGHNT and CDR2 YYREEE (reference sequence). The CDR3 sequence: CASSPRDTEAFF. CDR3 nucleotides: TGTGCCAGCAGCCCGAGAGACACTGAAGCTTTCTTT.

V is TRBV4-2 and J is TRBJ1-1, with D perhaps matching TRBD1 (5 bases). CDR3 length: 15 amino acids. In germline, CDR1 is LGHNA, CDR2 YNFKEQ. The V end lost 1 base, the J end lost 1 base, and 10 bases lay between the germline ends. The CDR3 DNA follows: TGTGCCAGCAGCCAAGCTGGGGCCGCGAACACTGAAGCTTTCTTT. This sequence encodes CASSQAGAANTEAFF.

The CDR3 DNA reads as TGTGCCAGCAGCCAGGGGACTAGCGGGAGAATGGCGGAGCTGTTTTTT. Amino acids: CASSQGTSGRMAELFF. This chain uses TRBV13 with TRBJ2-2, with TRBD2 matching over 14 bases. Unmatched junction bases numbered 9, after V lost 5 bases and J lost 10 bases. Per germline, CDR1 PRHDT and CDR2 FYEKMQ (reference sequence). The CDR3 loop spans 16 amino acids.

This chain links TRBV6-1 with TRBJ2-7, with a weak D call TRBD2 (5 bases). CDR3 length: 14 amino acids. Between the trimmed V and J ends, which lost 1 base and 6 bases, there was a span of 13 bases. Germline V CDR1 and CDR2: MNHNS, SASEGT. The CDR3 loop is CASSEERAVSEQYF. The CDR3 DNA follows: TGTGCCAGCAGTGAAGAGAGGGCAGTATCCGAGCAGTACTTC.

This sequence joins TRBV28 and TRBJ2-6; a possible D gene is TRBD1 (5 bases). The CDR3 totals 17 residues. The germline V gene encodes CDR1 MDHEN and CDR2 SYDVKM. Trimming took off 7 bases at V and 0 bases at J, with 16 bases between the two ends. CDR3: CASTQGGSSSGANVLTF. CDR3 coding DNA: TGTGCCAGCACCCAGGGCGGCAGTTCCTCTGGGGCCAACGTCCTGACTTTC.

This clone was seen only a few times. Within the sample, other DNA sequences also encode this same CDR3. The chain carries TRBV6-5 and TRBJ1-1; the match to TRBD1 covers 7 bases. The junction had 4 bases not matched to a gene; V was cut back by 6 bases and J by 0 bases. In germline, CDR1 is MNHEY, CDR2 SVGAGI. The CDR3 extends over 14 amino acids. Here the CDR3 DNA reads TGTGCCAGCAGCAGACAGGGAATGAACACTGAAGCTTTCTTT. Amino acids: CASSRQGMNTEAFF.

This chain uses TRBV19 with TRBJ1-4, with D perhaps TRBD1 (5 bases). The CDR3 covers 15 residues. Germline CDR1 LNHDA, CDR2 SQIVND (reference sequence). The V and J ends lost 3 bases and 4 bases respectively, with 12 bases between them. This CDR3 is CASSIGAGLNEKLFF. The CDR3 DNA reads as TGTGCCAGTAGTATTGGGGCGGGACTTAATGAAAAACTGTTTTTT.